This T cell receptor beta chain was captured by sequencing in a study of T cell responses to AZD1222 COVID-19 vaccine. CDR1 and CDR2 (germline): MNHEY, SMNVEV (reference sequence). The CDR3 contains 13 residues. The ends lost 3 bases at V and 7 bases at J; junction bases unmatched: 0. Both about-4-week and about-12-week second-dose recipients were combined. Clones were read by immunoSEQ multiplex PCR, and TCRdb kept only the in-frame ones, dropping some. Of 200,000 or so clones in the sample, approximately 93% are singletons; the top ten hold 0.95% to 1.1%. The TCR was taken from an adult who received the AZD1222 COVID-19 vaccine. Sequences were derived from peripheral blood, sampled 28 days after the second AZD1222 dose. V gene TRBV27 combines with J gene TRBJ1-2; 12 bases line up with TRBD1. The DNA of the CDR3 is TGTGCCAGCAGTTTGGGACAGGGGGCTGGCTACACCTTC. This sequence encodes CASSLGQGAGYTF.